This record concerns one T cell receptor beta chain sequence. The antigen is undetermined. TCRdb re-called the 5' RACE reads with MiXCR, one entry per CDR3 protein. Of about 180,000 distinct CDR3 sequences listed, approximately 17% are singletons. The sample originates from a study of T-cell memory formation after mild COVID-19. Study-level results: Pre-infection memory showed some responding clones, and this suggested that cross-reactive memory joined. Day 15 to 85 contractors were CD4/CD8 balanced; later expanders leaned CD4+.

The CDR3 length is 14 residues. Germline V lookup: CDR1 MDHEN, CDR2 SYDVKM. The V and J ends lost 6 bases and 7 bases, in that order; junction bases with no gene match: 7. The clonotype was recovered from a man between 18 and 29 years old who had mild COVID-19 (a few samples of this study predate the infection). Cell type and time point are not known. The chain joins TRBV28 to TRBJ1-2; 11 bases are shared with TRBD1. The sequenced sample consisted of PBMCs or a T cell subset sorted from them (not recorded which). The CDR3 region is CASSQGQGVFGYTF. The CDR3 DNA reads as TGTGCCAGCAGCCAGGGACAGGGGGTTTTTGGCTACACCTTC.